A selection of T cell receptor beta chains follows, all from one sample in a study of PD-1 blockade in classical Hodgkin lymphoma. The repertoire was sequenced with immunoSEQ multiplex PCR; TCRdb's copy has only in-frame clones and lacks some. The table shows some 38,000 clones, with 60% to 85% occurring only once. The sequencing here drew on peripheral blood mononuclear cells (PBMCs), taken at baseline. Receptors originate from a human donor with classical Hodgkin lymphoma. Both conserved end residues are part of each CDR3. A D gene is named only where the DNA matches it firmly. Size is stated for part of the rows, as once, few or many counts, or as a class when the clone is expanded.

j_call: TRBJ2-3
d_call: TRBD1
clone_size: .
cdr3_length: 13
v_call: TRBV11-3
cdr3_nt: TGTGCCAGCAGCTTTCAGGGGGCCGCTACGCAGTATTTT
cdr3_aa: CASSFQGAATQYF

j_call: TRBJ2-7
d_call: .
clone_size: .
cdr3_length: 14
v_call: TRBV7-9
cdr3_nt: TGTGCCAGCAGCGGGGCAGGGGTGAGTTACGAGCAGTACTTC
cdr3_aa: CASSGAGVSYEQYF

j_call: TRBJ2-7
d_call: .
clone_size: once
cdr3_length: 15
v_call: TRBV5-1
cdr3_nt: TGCGCCAGCAGCTTGGCCCCGGCGGATGTCTACGAGCAGTACTTC
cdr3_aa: CASSLAPADVYEQYF

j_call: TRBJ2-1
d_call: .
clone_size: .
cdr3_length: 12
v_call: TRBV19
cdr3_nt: TGTGCCAGTAGTATGCCCCTCAGGGAGAAGTTCTTC
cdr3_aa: CASSMPLREKFF

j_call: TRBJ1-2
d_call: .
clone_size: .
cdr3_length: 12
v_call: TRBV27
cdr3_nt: TGTGCCAGCGGGTCGGGCAACTATGGCTACACCTTC
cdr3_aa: CASGSGNYGYTF

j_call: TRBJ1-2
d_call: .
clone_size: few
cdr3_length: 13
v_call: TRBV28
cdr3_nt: TGTGCCAGCAGCCTCGACGGAGGGTATGGCTACACCTTC
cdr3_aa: CASSLDGGYGYTF

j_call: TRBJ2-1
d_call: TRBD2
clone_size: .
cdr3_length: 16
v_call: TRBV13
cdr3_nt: TGTGCCAGCAGCTTAGCGACTAGCGCGCCCTACAATGAGCAGTTCTTC
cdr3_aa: CASSLATSAPYNEQFF

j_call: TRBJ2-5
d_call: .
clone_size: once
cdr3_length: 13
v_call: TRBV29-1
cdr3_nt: TGCAGCGTTGAGAGGGGCCTCCAAGAGACCCAGTACTTC
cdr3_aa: CSVERGLQETQYF

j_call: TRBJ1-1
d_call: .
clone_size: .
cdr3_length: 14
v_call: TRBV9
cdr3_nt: TGTGCCAGCAGCGTAGGGACACTAGGCCCGACAGCTTTCTTT
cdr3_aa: CASSVGTLGPTAFF

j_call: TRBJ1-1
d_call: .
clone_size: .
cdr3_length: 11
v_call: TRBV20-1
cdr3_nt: TGCAGTGCTAGAGATGGTCGGAAAGCTTTCTTT
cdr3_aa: CSARDGRKAFF

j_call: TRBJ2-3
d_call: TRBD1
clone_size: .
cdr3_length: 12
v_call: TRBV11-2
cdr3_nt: TGTGCCAGCAGCCCGACAGGGGTTGGGCAGTATTTT
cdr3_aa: CASSPTGVGQYF

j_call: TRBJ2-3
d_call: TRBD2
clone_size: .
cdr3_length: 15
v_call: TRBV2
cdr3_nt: TGTGCCAGCAGGGGAGCGGGAGGAAGGGCAGATACGCAGTATTTT
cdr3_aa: CASRGAGGRADTQYF

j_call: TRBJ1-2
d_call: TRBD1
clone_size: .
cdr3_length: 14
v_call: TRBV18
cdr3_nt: TGTGCCAGCTCACCCGGGACAGGCCCTTTCGGCTACACCTTC
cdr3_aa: CASSPGTGPFGYTF

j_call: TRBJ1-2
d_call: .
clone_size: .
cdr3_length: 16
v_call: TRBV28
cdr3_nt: TGTGCCAGCAGTTTACCGCAGGCCCCTATCCGTAAGGGCTACACCTTC
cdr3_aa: CASSLPQAPIRKGYTF

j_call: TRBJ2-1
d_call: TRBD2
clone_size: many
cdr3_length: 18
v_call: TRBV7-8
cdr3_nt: TGTGCCAGCAGCTCGACACTCTGGGGAGCGGGAGGGCCTGGTGAGCAGTTCTTC
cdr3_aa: CASSSTLWGAGGPGEQFF

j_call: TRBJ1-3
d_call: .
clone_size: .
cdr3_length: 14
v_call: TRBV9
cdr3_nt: TGTGCCAGCAGCGTAGGCCCCCTCCCAGACACCATATATTTT
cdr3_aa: CASSVGPLPDTIYF

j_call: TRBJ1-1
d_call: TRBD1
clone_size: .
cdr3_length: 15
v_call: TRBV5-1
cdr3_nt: TGCGCCAGCAGCTTACAGGGGGTAGGGAACACTGAAGCTTTCTTT
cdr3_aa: CASSLQGVGNTEAFF

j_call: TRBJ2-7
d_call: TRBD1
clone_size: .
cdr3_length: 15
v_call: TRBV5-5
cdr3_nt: TGTGCCAGCAGCCCGGCAGGGGGACAGCACTACGAGCAGTACTTC
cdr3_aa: CASSPAGGQHYEQYF

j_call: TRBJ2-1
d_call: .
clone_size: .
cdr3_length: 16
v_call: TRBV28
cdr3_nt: TGTGCCAGCAGCCCCCCAGGGAAGAGAGGGGGCAATGAGCAGTTCTTC
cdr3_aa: CASSPPGKRGGNEQFF

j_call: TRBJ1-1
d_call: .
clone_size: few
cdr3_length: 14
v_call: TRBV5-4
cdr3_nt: TGTGCCAGCAGCCCACACGGACGGAACACTGAAGCTTTCTTT
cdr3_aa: CASSPHGRNTEAFF

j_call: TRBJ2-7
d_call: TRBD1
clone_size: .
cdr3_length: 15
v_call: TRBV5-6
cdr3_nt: TGTGCCAGCAGCGAGACAGGGATTAGCGCCTACGAGCAGTACTTC
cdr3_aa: CASSETGISAYEQYF

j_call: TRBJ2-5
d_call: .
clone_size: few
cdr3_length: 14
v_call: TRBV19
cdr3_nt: TGTGCCAGTAGTTCCATCAGGGTGACGGAGACCCAGTACTTC
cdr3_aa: CASSSIRVTETQYF

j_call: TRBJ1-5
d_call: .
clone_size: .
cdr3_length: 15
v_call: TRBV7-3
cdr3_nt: TGTGCCAGCAGCCGGACTCTGGCGGGCAATCAGCCCCAGCATTTT
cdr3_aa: CASSRTLAGNQPQHF

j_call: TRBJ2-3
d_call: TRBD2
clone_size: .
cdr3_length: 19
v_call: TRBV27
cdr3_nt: TGTGCCAGCAGTTTACGATCAGCGGGAGGGCCGGGGAGGTCAGATACGCAGTATTTT
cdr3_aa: CASSLRSAGGPGRSDTQYF

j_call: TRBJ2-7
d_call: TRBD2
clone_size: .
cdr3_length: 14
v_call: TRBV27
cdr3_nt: TGTGCCAGCAGTCCGGGACTAGCGGGAGTAGCGCAGTACTTC
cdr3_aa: CASSPGLAGVAQYF

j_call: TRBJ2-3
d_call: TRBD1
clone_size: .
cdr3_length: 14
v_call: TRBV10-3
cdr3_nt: TGTGCCATCAGGAGGGACAGGGACACAGATACGCAGTATTTT
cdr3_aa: CAIRRDRDTDTQYF